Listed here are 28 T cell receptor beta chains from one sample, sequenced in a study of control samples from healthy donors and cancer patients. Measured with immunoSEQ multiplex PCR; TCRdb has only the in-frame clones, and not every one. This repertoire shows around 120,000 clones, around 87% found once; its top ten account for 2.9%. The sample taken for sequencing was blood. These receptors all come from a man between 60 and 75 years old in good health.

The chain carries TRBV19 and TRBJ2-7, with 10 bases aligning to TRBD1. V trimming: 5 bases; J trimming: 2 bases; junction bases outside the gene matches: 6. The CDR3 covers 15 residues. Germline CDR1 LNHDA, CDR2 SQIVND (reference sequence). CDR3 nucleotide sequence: TGTGCCAGTAGTCCGGGACAGGGGATTCCCTACGAGCAGTACTTC. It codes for CASSPGQGIPYEQYF. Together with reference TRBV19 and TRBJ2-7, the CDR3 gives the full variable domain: DGGITQSPKYLFRKEGQNVTLSCEQNLNHDAMYWYRQDPGQGLRLIYYSQIVNDFQKGDIAEGYSVSREKKESFPLTVTSAQKNPTAFYLCASSPGQGIPYEQYFGPGTRLTVT.

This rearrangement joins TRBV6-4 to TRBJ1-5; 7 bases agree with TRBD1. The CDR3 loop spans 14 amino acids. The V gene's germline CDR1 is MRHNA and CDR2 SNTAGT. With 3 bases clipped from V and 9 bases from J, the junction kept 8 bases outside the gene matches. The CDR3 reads CASSEAGGSGPQHF. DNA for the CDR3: TGTGCCAGCAGTGAAGCAGGGGGATCTGGGCCCCAGCATTTT.

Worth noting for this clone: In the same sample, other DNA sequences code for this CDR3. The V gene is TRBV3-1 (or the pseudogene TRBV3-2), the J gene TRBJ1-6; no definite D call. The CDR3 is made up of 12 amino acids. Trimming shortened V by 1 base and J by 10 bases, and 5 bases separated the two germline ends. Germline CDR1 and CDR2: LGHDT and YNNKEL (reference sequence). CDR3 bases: TGTGCCAGCAGCCAAGTCAGATCACCCCTCCACTTT. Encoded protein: CASSQVRSPLHF.

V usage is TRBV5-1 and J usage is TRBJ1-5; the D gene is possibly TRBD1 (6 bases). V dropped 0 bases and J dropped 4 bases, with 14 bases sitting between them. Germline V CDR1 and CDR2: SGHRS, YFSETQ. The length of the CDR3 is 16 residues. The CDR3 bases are TGCGCCAGCAGCTTGGATGGCCAGGGGAAAAATCAGCCCCAGCATTTT. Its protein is CASSLDGQGKNQPQHF.

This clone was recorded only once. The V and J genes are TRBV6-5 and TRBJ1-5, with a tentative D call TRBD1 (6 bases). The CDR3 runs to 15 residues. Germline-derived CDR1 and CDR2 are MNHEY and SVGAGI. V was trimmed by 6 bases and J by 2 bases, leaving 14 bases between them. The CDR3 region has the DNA TGTGCCAGCAGATCCACAGGGTCGGGCAATCAGCCCCAGCATTTT. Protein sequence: CASRSTGSGNQPQHF.

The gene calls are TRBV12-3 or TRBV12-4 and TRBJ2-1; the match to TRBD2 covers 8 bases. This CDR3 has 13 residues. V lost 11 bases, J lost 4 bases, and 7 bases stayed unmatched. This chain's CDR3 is CAVQRGGYNEQFF. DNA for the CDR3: TGTGCCGTCCAACGGGGGGGATACAATGAGCAGTTCTTC.

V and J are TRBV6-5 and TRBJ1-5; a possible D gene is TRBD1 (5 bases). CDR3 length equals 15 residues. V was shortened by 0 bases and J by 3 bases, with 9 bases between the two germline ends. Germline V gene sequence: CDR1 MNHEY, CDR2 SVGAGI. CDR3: CASSYSIRDNQPQHF. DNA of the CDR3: TGTGCCAGCAGTTACTCGATCAGGGACAATCAGCCCCAGCATTTT.

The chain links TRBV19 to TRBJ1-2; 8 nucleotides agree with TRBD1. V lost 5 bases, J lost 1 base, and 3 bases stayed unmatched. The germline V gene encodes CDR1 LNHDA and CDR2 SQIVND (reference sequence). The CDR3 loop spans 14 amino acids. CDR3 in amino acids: CASSFTGGNYGYTF. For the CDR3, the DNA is TGTGCCAGTAGTTTCACAGGGGGTAACTATGGCTACACCTTC.

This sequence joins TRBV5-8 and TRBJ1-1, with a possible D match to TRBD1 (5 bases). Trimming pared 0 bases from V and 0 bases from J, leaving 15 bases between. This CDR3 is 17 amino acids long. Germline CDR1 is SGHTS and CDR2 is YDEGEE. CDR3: CASSLGGLNSMNTEAFF. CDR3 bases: TGTGCCAGCAGCTTGGGGGGACTGAACTCCATGAACACTGAAGCTTTCTTT.

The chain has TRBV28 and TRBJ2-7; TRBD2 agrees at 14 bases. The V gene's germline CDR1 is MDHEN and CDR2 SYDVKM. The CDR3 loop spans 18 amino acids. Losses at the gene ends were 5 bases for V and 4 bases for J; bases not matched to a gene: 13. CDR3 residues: CASSRLTSGGALVYEQYF. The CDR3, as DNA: TGTGCCAGCAGTAGGTTGACTAGCGGGGGGGCGCTGGTATACGAGCAGTACTTC. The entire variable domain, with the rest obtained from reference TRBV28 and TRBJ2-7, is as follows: DVKVTQSSRYLVKRTGEKVFLECVQDMDHENMFWYRQDPGLGLRLIYFSYDVKMKEKGDIPEGYSVSREKKERFSLILESASTNQTSMYLCASSRLTSGGALVYEQYFGPGTRLTVT.

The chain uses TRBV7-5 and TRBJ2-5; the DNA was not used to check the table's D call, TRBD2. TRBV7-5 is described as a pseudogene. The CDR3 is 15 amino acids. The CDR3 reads CASGISGPGGETQYF. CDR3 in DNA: TGTGCCAGCGGGATTAGCGGCCCTGGAGGGGAGACCCAGTACTTC.

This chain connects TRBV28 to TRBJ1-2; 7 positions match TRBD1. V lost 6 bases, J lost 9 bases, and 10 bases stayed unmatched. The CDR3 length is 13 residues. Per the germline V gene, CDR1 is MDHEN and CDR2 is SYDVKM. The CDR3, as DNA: TGTGCCAGCAGGTTGGGACAGCTCCTAAGCTACACCTTC. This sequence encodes CASRLGQLLSYTF.

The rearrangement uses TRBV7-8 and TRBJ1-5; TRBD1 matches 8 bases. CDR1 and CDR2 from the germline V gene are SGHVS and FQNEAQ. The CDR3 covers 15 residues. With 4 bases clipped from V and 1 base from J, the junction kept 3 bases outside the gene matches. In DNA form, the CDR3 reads TGTGCCAGCAGCTCCAGACAGGGGAGCAATCAGCCCCAGCATTTT. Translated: CASSSRQGSNQPQHF.

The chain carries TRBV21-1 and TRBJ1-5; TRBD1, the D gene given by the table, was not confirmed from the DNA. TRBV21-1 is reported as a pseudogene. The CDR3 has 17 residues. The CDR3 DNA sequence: TGTGCCAGCAGCAGCCGGGACAGGGGAGTAGGGAATCAGCCCCAGCATTTT. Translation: CASSSRDRGVGNQPQHF.

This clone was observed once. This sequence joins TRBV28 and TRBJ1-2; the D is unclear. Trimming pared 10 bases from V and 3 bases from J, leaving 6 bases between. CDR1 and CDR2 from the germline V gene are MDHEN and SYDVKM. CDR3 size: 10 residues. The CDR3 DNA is TGTGCCACCCGTGACTATGGCTACACCTTC. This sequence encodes CATRDYGYTF.

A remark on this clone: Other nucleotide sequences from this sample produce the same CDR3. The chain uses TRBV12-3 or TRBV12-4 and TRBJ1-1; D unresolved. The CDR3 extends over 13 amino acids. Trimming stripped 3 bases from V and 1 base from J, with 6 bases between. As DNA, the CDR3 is TGTGCCAGCAGTTTCGGCAGGAACACTGAAGCTTTCTTT. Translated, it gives CASSFGRNTEAFF.

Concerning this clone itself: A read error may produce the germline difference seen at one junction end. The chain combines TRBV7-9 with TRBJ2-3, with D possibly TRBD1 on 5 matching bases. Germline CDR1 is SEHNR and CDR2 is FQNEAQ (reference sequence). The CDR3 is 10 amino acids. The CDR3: CASSLGTRDF. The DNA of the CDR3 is TGTGCCAGCAGCTTAGGGACACGGGATTTT. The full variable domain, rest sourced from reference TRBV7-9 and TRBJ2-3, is DTGVSQNPRHKITKRGQNVTFRCDPISEHNRLYWYRQTLGQGPEFLTYFQNEAQLEKSRLLSDRFSAERPKGSFSTLEIQRTEQGDSAMYLCASSLGTRDFGPGTRLTVL.

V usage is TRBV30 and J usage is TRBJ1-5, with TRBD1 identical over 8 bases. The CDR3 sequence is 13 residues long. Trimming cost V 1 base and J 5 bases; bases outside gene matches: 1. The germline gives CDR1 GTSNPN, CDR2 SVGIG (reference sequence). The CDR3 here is CAWSAGGYQPQHF. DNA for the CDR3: TGTGCCTGGAGTGCAGGGGGCTATCAGCCCCAGCATTTT.

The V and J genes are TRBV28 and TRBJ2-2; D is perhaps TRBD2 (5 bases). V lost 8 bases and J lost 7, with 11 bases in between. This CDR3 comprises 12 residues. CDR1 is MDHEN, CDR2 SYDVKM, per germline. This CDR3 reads CASATGIGELFF. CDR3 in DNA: TGTGCCAGCGCGACCGGGATCGGGGAGCTGTTTTTT.

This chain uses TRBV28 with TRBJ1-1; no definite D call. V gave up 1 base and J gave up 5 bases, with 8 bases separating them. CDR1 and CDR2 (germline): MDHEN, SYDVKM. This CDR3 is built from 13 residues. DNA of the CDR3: TGTGCCAGCAGTTTATTGGGGTTTACTGAAGCTTTCTTT. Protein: CASSLLGFTEAFF.

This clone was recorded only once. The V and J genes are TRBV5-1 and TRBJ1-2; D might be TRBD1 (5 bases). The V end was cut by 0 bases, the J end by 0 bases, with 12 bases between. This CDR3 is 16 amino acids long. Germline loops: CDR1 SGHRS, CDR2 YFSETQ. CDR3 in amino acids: CASSLGGANANYGYTF. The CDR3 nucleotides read TGCGCCAGCAGCTTGGGTGGGGCCAACGCTAACTATGGCTACACCTTC.

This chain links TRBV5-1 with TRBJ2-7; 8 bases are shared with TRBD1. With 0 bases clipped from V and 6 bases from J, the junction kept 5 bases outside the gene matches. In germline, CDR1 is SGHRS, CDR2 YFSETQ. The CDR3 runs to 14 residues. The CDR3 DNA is TGCGCCAGCAGCTTGGACCTAACAGGGGGCGAGCAGTACTTC. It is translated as CASSLDLTGGEQYF. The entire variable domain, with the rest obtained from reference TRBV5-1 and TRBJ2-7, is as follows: KAGVTQTPRYLIKTRGQQVTLSCSPISGHRSVSWYQQTPGQGLQFLFEYFSETQRNKGNFPGRFSGRQFSNSRSEMNVSTLELGDSALYLCASSLDLTGGEQYFGPGTRLTVT.

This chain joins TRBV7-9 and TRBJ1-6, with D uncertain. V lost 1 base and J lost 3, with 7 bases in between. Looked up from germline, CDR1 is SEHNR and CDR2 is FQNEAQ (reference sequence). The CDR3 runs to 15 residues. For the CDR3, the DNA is TGTGCCAGCAGCTTAGGGTCTTACTATAATTCACCCCTCCACTTT. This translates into CASSLGSYYNSPLHF.

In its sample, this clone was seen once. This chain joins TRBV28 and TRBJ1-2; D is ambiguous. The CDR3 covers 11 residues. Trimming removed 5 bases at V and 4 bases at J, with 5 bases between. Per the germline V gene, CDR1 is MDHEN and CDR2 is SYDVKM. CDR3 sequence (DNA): TGTGCCAGCAGTCCCAGCTATGGCTACACCTTC. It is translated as CASSPSYGYTF.

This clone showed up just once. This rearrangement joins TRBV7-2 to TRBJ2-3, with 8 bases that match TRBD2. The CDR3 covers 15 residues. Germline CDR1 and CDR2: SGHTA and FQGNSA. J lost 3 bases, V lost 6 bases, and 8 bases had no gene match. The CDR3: CASRIGGAGTDTQYF. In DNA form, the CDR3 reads TGTGCCAGCAGAATCGGGGGGGCCGGAACAGATACGCAGTATTTT.

CDR3: CASSPTGLYGYGYTF. The CDR3, as DNA: TGTGCCAGCAGCCCAACAGGGTTATATGGTTATGGCTACACCTTC. The chain employs TRBV28 and TRBJ1-2, with a tentative D call TRBD1 (6 bases). Between the trimmed V and J ends, which lost 6 bases and 5 bases, there was a span of 19 bases. Germline assignment: CDR1 MDHEN and CDR2 SYDVKM. This CDR3 spans 15 amino acids.

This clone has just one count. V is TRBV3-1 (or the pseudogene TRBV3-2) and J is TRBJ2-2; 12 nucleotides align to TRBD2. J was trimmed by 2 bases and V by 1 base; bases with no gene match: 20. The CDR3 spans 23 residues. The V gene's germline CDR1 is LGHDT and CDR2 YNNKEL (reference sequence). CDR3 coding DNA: TGTGCCAGCAGCCAAGCCTCCTTCCTCCCCCTAGCGGGGGGGCGAGTTAACACCGGGGAGCTGTTTTTT. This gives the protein CASSQASFLPLAGGRVNTGELFF.

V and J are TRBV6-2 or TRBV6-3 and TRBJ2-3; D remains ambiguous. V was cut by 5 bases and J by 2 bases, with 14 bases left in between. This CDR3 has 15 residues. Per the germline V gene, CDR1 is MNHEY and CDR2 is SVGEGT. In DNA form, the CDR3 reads TGTGCCAGCAGTAACCTTCGAACAGTCACAGATACGCAGTATTTT. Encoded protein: CASSNLRTVTDTQYF.